A selection of T cell receptor beta chains follows, all from one sample in a study of T cell responses to AZD1222 COVID-19 vaccine. Here immunoSEQ multiplex PCR was the method, and the copy in TCRdb shows in-frame clones only, minus some. This table holds about 25,000 clones, around 86% found once. The specimen comprised peripheral blood, sampled 28 days after the second AZD1222 dose. The receptors come from an adult who received the AZD1222 COVID-19 vaccine. CDR3s include the opening cysteine and the closing phenylalanine or tryptophan. D genes are given only for firm matches. Clone size is shown for a subset of rows, as once, few, many or a class of expanded clone.

v_call	cdr3_length	d_call	clone_size	j_call	cdr3_aa	cdr3_nt
TRBV5-1	14	-	-	TRBJ2-1	CASSRTAGNNEQFF	TGCGCCAGCAGCAGGACAGCCGGAAACAATGAGCAGTTCTTC
TRBV2	14	TRBD2	-	TRBJ2-7	CASLGTSSVYEQYF	TGTGCCAGCCTTGGGACTAGCTCCGTCTACGAGCAGTACTTC
TRBV20-1	15	TRBD2	-	TRBJ2-5	CSASQRLAVQETQYF	TGCAGTGCTAGTCAAAGACTAGCGGTCCAAGAGACCCAGTACTTC
TRBV7-9	14	TRBD1	few	TRBJ2-7	CASSLDRGPYEQYF	TGTGCCAGCAGCTTAGATAGGGGGCCCTACGAGCAGTACTTC
TRBV27	14	-	-	TRBJ1-5	CASSFGQTNQPQHF	TGTGCCAGCAGTTTTGGGCAAACAAATCAGCCCCAGCATTTT
TRBV27	15	TRBD2	-	TRBJ2-1	CASRGGLAGASEQFF	TGTGCCAGCAGGGGGGGACTAGCGGGAGCGAGTGAGCAGTTCTTC
TRBV7-9	13	-	-	TRBJ2-7	CASSLESDGKQYF	TGTGCCAGCAGCTTAGAGTCGGACGGGAAGCAGTACTTC
TRBV5-1	15	TRBD1	-	TRBJ1-1	CASSFGTGRNTEAFF	TGCGCCAGCAGCTTCGGGACAGGGCGAAACACTGAAGCTTTCTTT
TRBV7-8	14	-	-	TRBJ1-1	CASSLVGDGTEAFF	TGTGCCAGCAGCTTGGTGGGGGATGGCACTGAAGCTTTCTTT
TRBV6-6	13	-	-	TRBJ1-5	CASRSRGGQPQHF	TGTGCCAGCAGGTCCAGGGGCGGGCAGCCCCAGCATTTT
TRBV10-3	14	TRBD1	few	TRBJ2-7	CAISGTGRPYEQYF	TGTGCCATCAGCGGGACAGGGAGACCTTACGAGCAGTACTTC
TRBV5-1	15	TRBD2	-	TRBJ2-1	CASSLGLAGGFEQFF	TGCGCCAGCAGCTTGGGACTAGCGGGAGGGTTTGAGCAGTTCTTC
TRBV7-8	16	TRBD2	-	TRBJ2-3	CASSLAASGNTDTQYF	TGTGCCAGCAGCTTAGCGGCTAGCGGGAACACAGATACGCAGTATTTT
TRBV10-3	14	TRBD1	-	TRBJ2-1	CAISDGQGPNEQFF	TGTGCCATCAGTGACGGACAGGGTCCCAATGAGCAGTTCTTC
TRBV7-9	15	TRBD2	-	TRBJ2-1	CASSFTASGSGEQFF	TGTGCCAGCAGCTTCACGGCTAGCGGGAGTGGTGAGCAGTTCTTC
TRBV4-3	15	-	once	TRBJ2-2	CASSQDQGSTGELFF	TGCGCCAGCAGCCAAGATCAGGGGAGCACCGGGGAGCTGTTTTTT
TRBV30	14	-	-	TRBJ2-1	CAWTPWTVYNEQFF	TGTGCCTGGACCCCTTGGACAGTCTACAATGAGCAGTTCTTC
TRBV7-9	15	-	-	TRBJ2-7	CASSFRQGRSYEQYF	TGTGCCAGCAGCTTTCGGCAGGGGAGGTCCTACGAGCAGTACTTC
TRBV28	18	-	-	TRBJ2-1	CASSLSTRATPKYNEQFF	TGTGCCAGCAGTTTATCCACCCGAGCCACTCCTAAATACAATGAGCAGTTCTTC
TRBV4-2	16	TRBD1	-	TRBJ1-6	CASSQETGRVDSPLHF	TGTGCCAGCAGCCAAGAGACAGGGCGGGTAGATTCACCCCTCCACTTT
TRBV18	15	TRBD2	few	TRBJ2-5	CASSRTSGDSETQYF	TGTGCCAGCTCCCGGACTAGCGGAGATTCGGAGACCCAGTACTTC
TRBV20-1	14	-	-	TRBJ1-6	CSANEARGNSPLHF	TGCAGTGCTAATGAGGCAAGAGGGAATTCACCCCTCCACTTT
TRBV9	15	TRBD2	-	TRBJ2-3	CASSVSGTSTDTQYF	TGTGCCAGCAGCGTTAGCGGGACAAGCACAGATACGCAGTATTTT
TRBV7-9	12	-	-	TRBJ1-2	CASSLGTRELAF	TGTGCCAGCAGCTTAGGGACGAGGGAGTTGGCCTTC
TRBV5-4	16	-	-	TRBJ1-6	CASSLAGSSYNSPLHF	TGTGCCAGCAGCTTGGCCGGGAGCTCCTATAATTCACCCCTCCACTTT
TRBV10-1	13	-	-	TRBJ1-1	CASSHMGVTEAFF	TGCGCCAGCAGTCACATGGGTGTCACTGAAGCTTTCTTT
TRBV18	13	-	-	TRBJ1-3	CASSPGSGNTIYF	TGTGCCAGCTCACCAGGGTCCGGAAACACCATATATTTT
TRBV24-1	14	-	-	TRBJ2-3	CATSDFRGPDTQYF	TGTGCCACCAGTGATTTTAGGGGCCCAGATACGCAGTATTTT
TRBV3-1/TRBV3-2	12	-	-	TRBJ2-3	CASSQDSDTQYF	TGTGCCAGCAGCCAAGATTCCGATACGCAGTATTTT
TRBV9	17	TRBD2	-	TRBJ2-2	CASSVRTSGFNTGELFF	TGTGCCAGCAGCGTCCGCACTAGCGGCTTTAACACCGGGGAGCTGTTTTTT
TRBV5-8	14	-	-	TRBJ2-5	CASSPGRSQETQYF	TGTGCCAGCAGCCCGGGACGGTCACAAGAGACCCAGTACTTC
TRBV7-6	12	-	once	TRBJ1-4	CASSLGNEKLFF	TGTGCCAGCAGCTTAGGGAATGAAAAACTGTTTTTT
TRBV7-9	16	TRBD2	-	TRBJ2-7	CASSSVSGRILEEQYF	TGTGCCAGCAGCTCTGTAAGCGGGAGGATATTGGAAGAGCAGTACTTC
TRBV4-3	15	-	-	TRBJ2-7	CASSPQEGSSYEQYF	TGCGCCAGCAGCCCACAGGAGGGGAGCTCCTACGAGCAGTACTTC
TRBV7-8	15	-	-	TRBJ1-1	CASSLVRGVGTEAFF	TGTGCCAGCAGCTTAGTACGCGGCGTGGGCACTGAAGCTTTCTTT
TRBV9	14	-	-	TRBJ1-1	CASSLGSRNTEAFF	TGTGCCAGCAGCCTCGGCTCCCGGAACACTGAAGCTTTCTTT
TRBV6-5	15	TRBD1	-	TRBJ2-7	CASTQTPTGDYEQYF	TGTGCCAGCACCCAGACCCCCACAGGGGACTACGAGCAGTACTTC
TRBV2	15	-	-	TRBJ2-7	CASSERGDLSYEQYF	TGTGCCAGCAGTGAGCGGGGAGACCTCTCCTACGAGCAGTACTTC
TRBV28	11	-	-	TRBJ2-7	CASSSDYEQYF	TGTGCCAGCAGCTCGGACTACGAGCAGTACTTC
TRBV4-1	14	-	-	TRBJ2-7	CASSHSGSSYEQYF	TGCGCCAGCAGCCACTCCGGGTCTTCCTACGAGCAGTACTTC
TRBV7-2	13	TRBD1	-	TRBJ1-1	CASSLQGGTEAFF	TGTGCCAGCAGCTTACAGGGGGGCACTGAAGCTTTCTTT
TRBV28	13	TRBD2	-	TRBJ2-7	CASGTSGRYEQYF	TGTGCCAGCGGGACTAGCGGGAGATACGAGCAGTACTTC
TRBV28	16	TRBD2	-	TRBJ2-3	CASSSPAGGPTDTQYF	TGTGCCAGCAGTTCCCCAGCGGGAGGGCCCACAGATACGCAGTATTTT
TRBV6-4	15	-	-	TRBJ2-3	CASSDGAGGTDTQYF	TGTGCCAGCAGTGACGGGGCAGGGGGCACAGATACGCAGTATTTT
TRBV21-1	14	-	-	TRBJ2-5	CASSPGQGKVSQYF	TGTGCCAGCAGCCCCGGACAGGGGAAAGTGTCCCAGTACTTC
TRBV7-8	15	TRBD2	-	TRBJ2-5	CASSLEGGSSETQYF	TGTGCCAGCAGCTTAGAGGGCGGGAGCTCAGAGACCCAGTACTTC
TRBV6-2/TRBV6-3	18	TRBD2	few	TRBJ2-2	CASSPGTSGRAATGELFF	TGTGCCAGCAGTCCCGGGACTAGCGGGAGGGCCGCCACCGGGGAGCTGTTTTTT
TRBV2	13	-	-	TRBJ1-1	CASSLLGTTEAFF	TGTGCCAGCAGCCTCTTGGGGACCACTGAAGCTTTCTTT
TRBV12-3/TRBV12-4	13	-	-	TRBJ2-3	CASTRQFTDTQYF	TGTGCCAGCACCCGACAGTTCACAGATACGCAGTATTTT
TRBV3-1/TRBV3-2	14	-	-	TRBJ1-1	CASSQVVGPTEAFF	TGTGCCAGCAGCCAAGTAGTGGGGCCCACTGAAGCTTTCTTT
TRBV2	11	-	-	TRBJ1-4	CASTTPEKLFF	TGTGCCAGCACCACACCAGAAAAACTGTTTTTT
TRBV7-9	14	-	-	TRBJ2-1	CASSSAANVNEQFF	TGTGCCAGCAGCTCGGCAGCTAATGTCAATGAGCAGTTCTTC
TRBV6-6	19	TRBD1	-	TRBJ1-4	CASIRKRTGGGWANEKLFF	TGTGCCAGCATTCGAAAAAGAACAGGGGGAGGATGGGCTAATGAAAAACTGTTTTTT
TRBV10-3	13	-	-	TRBJ2-3	CAGAVTSTDTQYF	TGTGCCGGAGCGGTTACTAGCACAGATACGCAGTATTTT
TRBV27	15	TRBD2	-	TRBJ2-1	CASSSGLAGGGEQFF	TGTGCCAGCAGTTCCGGACTAGCGGGAGGCGGTGAGCAGTTCTTC
TRBV9	12	-	-	TRBJ2-1	CASSVYGDEQFF	TGTGCCAGCAGCGTATACGGGGATGAGCAGTTCTTC
TRBV19	12	-	-	TRBJ1-5	CASSLRDQPQHF	TGTGCCAGTAGTCTGCGTGATCAGCCCCAGCATTTT